Each of the 20 T cell receptor beta chains below was sequenced from the same sample in a study of blood T cell repertoires in COVID-19. The protocol was immunoSEQ multiplex PCR, while the TCRdb copy is restricted to in-frame clones and leaves out a portion. This sample has 250,000 to 350,000 clones, with about 82% found just once. The material sequenced was peripheral blood. The receptors originated from a woman aged 45-60 years with acute or convalescent COVID-19.

The genes are TRBV7-2 and TRBJ2-1; 11 bases fit TRBD2. CDR1 SGHTA and CDR2 FQGNSA come from the germline V gene. V lost 3 bases to trimming and J lost 7 bases; unmatched junction nucleotides: 5. The CDR3 length is 15 residues. The CDR3 DNA sequence: TGTGCCAGCAGCTTTCGAACTAGCGGGAGAAATGAGCAGTTCTTC. Amino acids: CASSFRTSGRNEQFF.

This clone appeared a single time. This chain joins TRBV27 and TRBJ2-7; 8 bases line up with TRBD2. CDR1 MNHEY and CDR2 SMNVEV come from the germline V gene (reference sequence). V lost 6 bases to trimming and J lost 1 base; unmatched junction nucleotides: 11. This CDR3 contains 16 residues. The CDR3 DNA follows: TGTGCCAGCAGAAGCCCCCCGGGGGGGCCTTCCTACGAGCAGTACTTC. Its translation is CASRSPPGGPSYEQYF.

This chain joins TRBV27 and TRBJ2-5; maybe TRBD1 (5 bases). Trimming took off 3 bases at V and 7 bases at J, with 12 bases between the two ends. Per germline, CDR1 MNHEY and CDR2 SMNVEV (reference sequence). This CDR3 has 13 residues. The CDR3 here is CASSFVGRGTQYF. Here the CDR3 DNA reads TGTGCCAGCAGTTTTGTAGGAAGGGGGACCCAGTACTTC.

The chain has TRBV11-2 and TRBJ2-5, with D uncertain. Trimming took 2 bases from V and 4 from J, leaving 8 bases between them. CDR1 and CDR2 (germline): SGHAT, FQNNGV. The CDR3 is 13 amino acids. This CDR3 is CASSLFGRETQYF. For the CDR3, the DNA is TGTGCCAGCAGCTTATTCGGTAGAGAGACCCAGTACTTC.

This chain joins TRBV10-2 and TRBJ1-5; no firm D call. The CDR3 runs 14 residues. V gave up 1 base and J gave up 3 bases, with 7 bases separating them. Germline V gives CDR1 WSHSY, CDR2 SAAADI. This CDR3 reads CASSEWWPNQPQHF. The CDR3 DNA reads as TGCGCCAGCAGTGAGTGGTGGCCCAATCAGCCCCAGCATTTT.

This clone was seen only a few times. The sample holds other DNA sequences that translate to the same CDR3. The chain employs TRBV29-1 and TRBJ2-3; 8 bases line up with TRBD2. The CDR3 has 15 amino acids. Germline CDR1 reads SQVTM; CDR2 reads ANQGSEA. Trimming took 2 bases from V and 1 from J; bases not matched to a gene: 5. For the CDR3, the DNA is TGCAGCGTTGAATCGCTAGCGGGCGGCACAGATACGCAGTATTTT. As protein: CSVESLAGGTDTQYF.

This clone has just one count. The chain is built from TRBV2 and TRBJ1-4; TRBD1 matches at 7 bases. CDR1 SNHLY and CDR2 FYNNEI come from the germline V gene. V shed 6 bases, J shed 5 bases, and the junction held 6 bases outside the gene matches. This CDR3 has 14 amino acids. This CDR3 reads CASRPLTGNEKLFF. CDR3 nucleotides: TGTGCCAGCAGGCCCCTGACAGGGAATGAAAAACTGTTTTTT.

The chain uses TRBV7-2 and TRBJ2-1; 9 positions agree with TRBD2. Trimming cost V 1 base and J 5 bases; bases outside gene matches: 3. Germline lookup yields CDR1 SGHTA and CDR2 FQGNSA. The CDR3 consists of 15 residues. CDR3 in amino acids: CASSLGLAGHNEQFF. CDR3 nucleotides: TGTGCCAGCAGCTTAGGCCTAGCGGGACACAATGAGCAGTTCTTC.

In its sample, this clone was seen a few times. The chain joins TRBV9 to TRBJ1-3, with TRBD1 identical over 7 bases. The CDR3 has 16 amino acids. CDR1 SGDLS and CDR2 YYNGEE come from the germline V gene. The V segment lost 1 base and the J segment 1 base; nucleotides outside the gene matches: 5. The DNA of the CDR3 is TGTGCCAGCAGCGTAACCGCAGGGGGGTCTGGAAACACCATATATTTT. As protein: CASSVTAGGSGNTIYF.

This clone was picked up one time. The J gene is TRBJ1-6, the V gene TRBV27, with 10 bases lining up with TRBD1. The CDR3 is 15 residues long. Per the germline V gene, CDR1 is MNHEY and CDR2 is SMNVEV (reference sequence). V gave up 7 bases and J gave up 6 bases; unmatched junction bases: 6. The CDR3 reads CASTLGTGVNSPLHF. CDR3 coding DNA: TGTGCCAGCACCTTAGGGACAGGGGTTAATTCACCCCTCCACTTT.

This chain joins TRBV5-1 and TRBJ1-1; a possible D gene is TRBD1 (6 bases). CDR3 size: 14 residues. The germline V gene encodes CDR1 SGHRS and CDR2 YFSETQ. V shed 3 bases and J shed 0 bases, with 9 bases lying between them. CDR3 sequence: CASSWDTVNTEAFF. CDR3 DNA sequence: TGCGCCAGCAGCTGGGACACGGTGAACACTGAAGCTTTCTTT.

The rearrangement links TRBV4-2 to TRBJ1-4; D gene ambiguous. The V gene lost 1 base and the J gene lost 0 bases, with 12 bases spanning the gap. Per the germline V gene, CDR1 is LGHNA and CDR2 is YNFKEQ. The CDR3 totals 17 residues. CDR3 protein: CASSQVARAATNEKLFF. The CDR3 DNA reads TGTGCCAGCAGCCAAGTTGCGCGGGCGGCAACTAATGAAAAACTGTTTTTT.

In DNA form, the CDR3 reads TGTGCCACCAGCAAAATCCCCAGGACAGGGGGCGATTGGGGCTACACCTTC. Encoded protein: CATSKIPRTGGDWGYTF. This chain connects TRBV15 to TRBJ1-2, with 11 positions matching TRBD1. The V segment lost 4 bases and the J segment 8 bases; nucleotides outside the gene matches: 15. The CDR3 has 17 amino acids. Germline-derived CDR1 and CDR2 are LNHNV and YYDKDF (reference sequence).

The DNA for the CDR3 is TGTGCCAGCAGCCCGTCCTCCCCCATGGGAGTAGCGACAGATACGCAGTATTTT. This encodes CASSPSSPMGVATDTQYF. The chain recombines TRBV13 with TRBJ2-3; D may be TRBD2 (5 bases). Germline V gives CDR1 PRHDT, CDR2 FYEKMQ (reference sequence). V shed 5 bases and J shed 3 bases, with 24 bases lying between them. This CDR3 is 18 amino acids long.

V usage is TRBV4-1 and J usage is TRBJ2-5, with TRBD1 as a possible D gene (5 bases). There are 14 residues in the CDR3. V lost 2 bases to trimming and J lost 4 bases, with 11 bases between them. Germline V gene data show CDR1 as MGHRA and CDR2 as YSYEKL. The chain's CDR3 is CASSQPWGGETQYF. The CDR3 DNA follows: TGCGCCAGCAGCCAACCCTGGGGCGGAGAGACCCAGTACTTC.

The chain recombines TRBV5-4 with TRBJ2-3; 8 nucleotides match TRBD2. The trim removed 5 bases at V and 2 bases at J, leaving 7 bases unmatched. The CDR3 has 15 residues. CDR1 and CDR2 from the germline V gene are SGHNT and YYREEE (reference sequence). Written as DNA, the CDR3 is TGTGCCAGCAGGATTCCTAGCGGGTCCACAGATACGCAGTATTTT. It translates to CASRIPSGSTDTQYF.

This clone was recorded once. The chain links TRBV5-6 to TRBJ2-1; 10 bases agree with TRBD2. Trimming cost V 4 bases and J 5 bases; bases outside gene matches: 3. The CDR3 is 14 amino acids. The germline V gene encodes CDR1 SGHDT and CDR2 YYEEEE. The CDR3 loop is CASSRLAGDNEQFF. The CDR3 DNA sequence: TGTGCCAGCAGCCGTCTAGCGGGGGACAATGAGCAGTTCTTC. The full variable domain, completed using reference TRBV5-6 and TRBJ2-1, is DAGVTQSPTHLIKTRGQQVTLRCSPKSGHDTVSWYQQALGQGPQFIFQYYEEEERQRGNFPDRFSGHQFPNYSSELNVNALLLGDSALYLCASSRLAGDNEQFFGPGTRLTVL.

This clone was recorded only once. V gene TRBV12-3 or TRBV12-4 combines with J gene TRBJ1-5, with D uncertain. The CDR3 runs 13 residues. Trimming removed 5 bases from V and 11 bases from J, with 16 bases in between. In DNA form, the CDR3 reads TGTGCCAGCAGTACTTCACGGGGAATGGCCCAGCATTTT. This codes for CASSTSRGMAQHF.

This chain links TRBV24-1 with TRBJ1-1; D uncertain. Trimming left V 0 bases short and J 3 bases short, with 13 bases between. Germline CDR1 KGHDR, CDR2 SFDVKD. CDR3 length: 16 residues. CDR3: CATSDLADGNYTEAFF. The CDR3 DNA follows: TGTGCCACCAGTGATTTGGCGGACGGGAACTACACTGAAGCTTTCTTT.

This clone was recorded a few times. The V and J genes are TRBV24-1 and TRBJ1-5; 8 bases are a match to TRBD1. The CDR3 contains 14 residues. CDR1 is KGHDR and CDR2 is SFDVKD in the germline V gene. The V and J ends lost 5 bases and 4 bases, in that order; junction bases with no gene match: 3. CDR3 region: CATSVTGANQPQHF. The CDR3 nucleotides are TGTGCCACCAGTGTGACAGGGGCTAATCAGCCCCAGCATTTT.